This T cell receptor beta chain is from a study of vaccination effects on CD4 cells after COVID-19. TCRdb's copy holds only in-frame clones and misses some; the assay was immunoSEQ multiplex PCR. The sample has about 73,000 clones, about 73% seen once. Per germline, CDR1 MDHEN and CDR2 SYDVKM. The junction had 8 bases not matched to a gene; V was cut back by 1 base and J by 6 bases. CDR3 size: 16 residues. As regards this clone: What it binds is unknown.

Following a roughly 10-day culture, CD4+ T cells were purified. The vaccine given was either BNT162b2 or mRNA-1273, in two doses. The gene calls are TRBV28 and TRBJ2-1; 8 bases fit TRBD2. Sequencing was performed on CD4+ T cells from PBMCs cultured without peptide, taken after COVID-19 vaccination. The sequence derives from a human donor who received a COVID-19 vaccine. For the CDR3, the DNA is TGTGCCAGCAGTTTATTTCCAGCGGGGGCCAGCAATGAGCAGTTCTTC. This translates into CASSLFPAGASNEQFF.